This T cell receptor (beta chain) came from a study of blood T cell repertoires in COVID-19. Looking at the study overall: Acute and convalescent COVID-19 samples came from the United States, Italy and Spain. Sample material is recorded as cDNA or gDNA derived from T cells, B-cell-depleted T cells, or PBMCs.

Original data processing: Estimation of nucleated cell counts was performed using reference gene primer amplification. Using immunoSEQ multiplex PCR, the repertoire was profiled, and TCRdb retains in-frame clones only, with some absent. From that table come the V and J calls and clone size; the DNA was used to work out D and trimming. The sample records approximately 300,000 clones, about four fifths being singletons. The CDR3 covers 15 residues. Germline CDR1 is MDHEN and CDR2 is SYDVKM. V shed 4 bases, J shed 2 bases, and the junction held 7 bases outside the gene matches. The sequenced sample was peripheral blood. This sequence originates from a woman aged 45-65 years with acute or convalescent COVID-19. The chain has TRBV28 and TRBJ2-5, with 7 bases lining up with TRBD1. The CDR3 nucleotides read TGTGCCAGCAGTTCTAGACAGGGATTACAAGAGACCCAGTACTTC. Its protein product is CASSSRQGLQETQYF.